This T cell receptor beta chain was profiled in a study of identifying expanded T cells in peripheral blood. CDR3 length equals 12 residues. Germline values: CDR1 MNHEY, CDR2 SVGAGI. The V gene lost 0 bases and the J gene lost 4 bases, with 2 bases spanning the gap. Remarks on this clone: The target antigen is unknown.

Study results and caveats: Differentially abundant clones: about 1.2 between replicates, 16.4 at around 14 days, approximately 19 at four. Across healthy donors, higher total template counts meant significantly greater approximately 2-week count variance.

Here immunoSEQ multiplex PCR was the method, and the copy in TCRdb shows in-frame clones only, minus some. The sample has 100,000 to 150,000 clones; less than 90% are singletons. During the collection period, no donor immune events like infections were recorded. This TCR was recovered from a person aged 18 to 70 in good health. The sequenced sample was blood. This rearrangement joins TRBV6-5 to TRBJ2-3, with D uncertain. In nucleotides, the CDR3 is TGTGCCAGCAGTTACTCTTCAGATACGCAGTATTTT. Encoded protein: CASSYSSDTQYF.